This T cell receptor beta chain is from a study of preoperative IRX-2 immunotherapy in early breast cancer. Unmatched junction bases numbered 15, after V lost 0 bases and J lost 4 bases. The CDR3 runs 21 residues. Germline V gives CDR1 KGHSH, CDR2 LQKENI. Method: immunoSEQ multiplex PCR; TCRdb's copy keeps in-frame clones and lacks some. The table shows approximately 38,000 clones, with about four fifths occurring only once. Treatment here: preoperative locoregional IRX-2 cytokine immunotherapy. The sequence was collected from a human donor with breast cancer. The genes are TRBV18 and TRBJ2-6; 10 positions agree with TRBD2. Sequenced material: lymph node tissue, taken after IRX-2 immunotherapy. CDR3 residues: CASSPPVVSSGGARGANVLTF. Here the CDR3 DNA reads TGTGCCAGCTCACCACCGGTTGTCTCCAGCGGGGGGGCGAGAGGGGCCAACGTCCTGACTTTC.